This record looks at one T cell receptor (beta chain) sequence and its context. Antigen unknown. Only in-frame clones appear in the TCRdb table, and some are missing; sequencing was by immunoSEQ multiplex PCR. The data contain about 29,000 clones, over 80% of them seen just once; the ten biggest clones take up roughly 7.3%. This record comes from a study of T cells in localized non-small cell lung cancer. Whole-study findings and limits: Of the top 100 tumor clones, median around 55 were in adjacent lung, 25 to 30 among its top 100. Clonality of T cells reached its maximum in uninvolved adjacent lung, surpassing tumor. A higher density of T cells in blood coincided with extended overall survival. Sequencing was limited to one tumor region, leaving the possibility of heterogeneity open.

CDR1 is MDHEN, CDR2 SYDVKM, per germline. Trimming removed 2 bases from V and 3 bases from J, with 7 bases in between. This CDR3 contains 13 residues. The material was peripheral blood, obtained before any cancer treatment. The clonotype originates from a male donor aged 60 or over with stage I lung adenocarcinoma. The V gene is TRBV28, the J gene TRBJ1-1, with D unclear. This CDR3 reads CASSLALYTEAFF. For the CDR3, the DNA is TGTGCCAGCAGTTTAGCCCTGTACACTGAAGCTTTCTTT.